These 22 T cell receptor beta chains originate from one sample sequenced in a study of technical replicates of blood from a handful of donors. Measured with immunoSEQ multiplex PCR; TCRdb has only the in-frame clones, and not every one. The sample holds 70,000 to 85,000 clones; about nine tenths are singletons and the top ten take over 0.35%. The sample comprised T cells isolated from PBMCs. The receptors shown here come from a human donor in good health.

The chain employs TRBV19 and TRBJ1-5; 8 nucleotides match TRBD1. The CDR3 loop spans 14 amino acids. Germline V lookup: CDR1 LNHDA, CDR2 SQIVND (reference sequence). V lost 4 bases to trimming and J lost 9 bases; unmatched junction nucleotides: 8. The CDR3 here is CASSSDRGWAPQHF. The CDR3 DNA is TGTGCCAGTAGTAGTGACAGGGGATGGGCGCCCCAGCATTTT.

The gene calls are TRBV25-1 and TRBJ1-5; the D is unclear. V lost 6 bases to trimming and J lost 0 bases, with 6 bases between them. CDR1 is MGHDK and CDR2 is SYGVNS in the germline V gene. CDR3 length: 13 amino acids. This CDR3 reads CASSANSNQPQHF. DNA of the CDR3: TGTGCCAGCAGCGCGAATAGCAATCAGCCCCAGCATTTT.

The V and J genes are TRBV2 and TRBJ2-2, with 10 bases fitting TRBD2. This CDR3 region has 16 residues. Germline loops: CDR1 SNHLY, CDR2 FYNNEI. The ends lost 5 bases at V and 0 bases at J; junction bases unmatched: 3. CDR3: CASSLLAGPNTGELFF. CDR3 coding DNA: TGTGCCAGCAGTTTACTAGCGGGACCGAACACCGGGGAGCTGTTTTTT.

V and J are TRBV5-4 and TRBJ2-3; TRBD1 aligns across 8 bases. The germline CDR1 and CDR2 sequences are SGHNT and YYREEE (reference sequence). The trim removed 0 bases at V and 2 bases at J, leaving 2 bases unmatched. The CDR3 is 15 residues long. As DNA, the CDR3 is TGTGCCAGCAGCTTGGGACAGGGGTACACAGATACGCAGTATTTT. Its protein product is CASSLGQGYTDTQYF.

This chain links TRBV5-5 with TRBJ2-7; TRBD2 matches 10 bases. After removal of 2 bases from V and 3 bases from J, the junction contained 2 bases not matched to a gene. The CDR3 spans 14 residues. In germline, CDR1 is SGHKS, CDR2 YYEKEE (reference sequence). The CDR3 region is CASSFQREGYEQYF. The DNA of the CDR3 is TGTGCCAGCAGCTTTCAGCGGGAGGGCTACGAGCAGTACTTC.

This chain's CDR3 is CASSFTGSSYEQYF. CDR3 sequence (DNA): TGTGCCAGCAGCTTTACAGGCTCTTCCTACGAGCAGTACTTC. The chain has TRBV7-2 and TRBJ2-7, with a weak D call TRBD1 (5 bases). V shed 3 bases and J shed 1 base, with 10 bases lying between them. The CDR3 loop spans 14 amino acids. CDR1 is SGHTA and CDR2 is FQGNSA in the germline V gene.

This clone turned up a few times. The rearrangement links TRBV9 to TRBJ1-2; perhaps TRBD1 as D (6 bases). This CDR3 has 14 amino acids. Trimming took 2 bases from V and 7 from J, leaving 15 bases between them. The germline gives CDR1 SGDLS, CDR2 YYNGEE. This CDR3 is CASSVRDKWVGYTF. The CDR3 coding sequence is TGTGCCAGCAGCGTCCGGGACAAATGGGTTGGCTACACCTTC.

V and J are TRBV2 and TRBJ2-1; TRBD2 agrees at 9 bases. The CDR3 extends over 17 amino acids. The germline CDR1 and CDR2 sequences are SNHLY and FYNNEI. Trimming removed 3 bases from V and 8 bases from J; junction bases left unmatched: 14. In DNA form, the CDR3 reads TGTGCCAGCAGTGAGAACCGCCCGGGACTAGCCTCCTATGAGCAGTTCTTC. Translated: CASSENRPGLASYEQFF.

This clone was seen a few times. CDR3: CASSSGQEVEKLFF. CDR3 bases: TGTGCCAGCAGCTCTGGACAGGAGGTAGAAAAACTGTTTTTT. The V gene is TRBV7-9, the J gene TRBJ1-4; 7 bases align to TRBD1. The CDR3 has 14 amino acids. Trimming cost V 4 bases and J 8 bases; bases outside gene matches: 7. The germline CDR1 and CDR2 sequences are SEHNR and FQNEAQ (reference sequence). Based on the CDR3 plus reference TRBV7-9 and TRBJ1-4, the full variable domain is DTGVSQNPRHKITKRGQNVTFRCDPISEHNRLYWYRQTLGQGPEFLTYFQNEAQLEKSRLLSDRFSAERPKGSFSTLEIQRTEQGDSAMYLCASSSGQEVEKLFFGSGTQLSVL.

The chain uses TRBV4-2 and TRBJ2-7; 9 bases agree with TRBD2. J gave up 4 bases and V 2 bases, and 6 bases lay outside the gene matches. The CDR3 consists of 15 residues. Germline V lookup: CDR1 LGHNA, CDR2 YNFKEQ. CDR3 region: CASSQKVAGGYEQYF. CDR3 nucleotides: TGTGCCAGCAGCCAAAAAGTTGCGGGAGGGTACGAGCAGTACTTC.

The chain recombines TRBV6-5 with TRBJ1-1, with D hard to call. The CDR3 is 11 amino acids. CDR1 and CDR2 from the germline V gene are MNHEY and SVGAGI. Trimming cost V 7 bases and J 1 base, with 4 bases left between them. The CDR3 nucleotides are TGTGCCAGCATCAAGAACACTGAAGCTTTCTTT. Translated, it gives CASIKNTEAFF.

V and J are TRBV19 and TRBJ2-2; no clear D. V lost 7 bases, J lost 2 bases, and 11 bases lay in between. CDR1 LNHDA and CDR2 SQIVND come from the germline V gene (reference sequence). The CDR3 is 14 residues long. CDR3 in DNA: TGTGCCAGTAATCCAGGCTCAAACACCGGGGAGCTGTTTTTT. Its translation: CASNPGSNTGELFF.

The rearrangement joins TRBV4-1 to TRBJ2-1; 12 positions match TRBD2. Germline V gene lookup returns CDR1 MGHRA and CDR2 YSYEKL. The CDR3 loop spans 18 amino acids. The trim removed 3 bases at V and 4 bases at J, leaving 10 bases unmatched. The CDR3 coding sequence is TGCGCCAGCAGCCACAAAGAGACTAGCGGGAGCAGATACAATGAGCAGTTCTTC. Translating it yields CASSHKETSGSRYNEQFF.

This chain joins TRBV5-4 and TRBJ2-3; weak D call: TRBD2 (6 bases). The CDR3 consists of 14 residues. V gave up 0 bases and J gave up 2 bases, with 7 bases separating them. Germline loops: CDR1 SGHNT, CDR2 YYREEE (reference sequence). The CDR3 DNA follows: TGTGCCAGCAGCTTGGGCGGGACCACAGATACGCAGTATTTT. It yields the protein CASSLGGTTDTQYF. Looking up the rest from reference TRBV5-4 and TRBJ2-3 gives the full variable domain: ETGVTQSPTHLIKTRGQQVTLRCSSQSGHNTVSWYQQALGQGPQFIFQYYREEENGRGNFPPRFSGLQFPNYSSELNVNALELDDSALYLCASSLGGTTDTQYFGPGTRLTVL.

The V and J genes are TRBV15 and TRBJ2-7; perhaps TRBD2 as D (6 bases). V shed 4 bases and J shed 2 bases, with 12 bases lying between them. CDR3 length: 14 amino acids. Germline CDR1 is LNHNV and CDR2 is YYDKDF (reference sequence). The CDR3 here is CATSTFGGAYEQYF. The CDR3, as DNA: TGTGCCACCAGCACGTTCGGGGGAGCCTACGAGCAGTACTTC. The full variable domain, rest sourced from reference TRBV15 and TRBJ2-7, is DAMVIQNPRYQVTQFGKPVTLSCSQTLNHNVMYWYQQKSSQAPKLLFHYYDKDFNNEADTPDNFQSRRPNTSFCFLDIRSPGLGDTAMYLCATSTFGGAYEQYFGPGTRLTVT.

This chain connects TRBV19 to TRBJ1-5; D may be TRBD1 (5 bases). Per the germline V gene, CDR1 is LNHDA and CDR2 is SQIVND (reference sequence). V was shortened by 0 bases and J by 7 bases, with 19 bases between the two germline ends. The length of the CDR3 is 17 residues. The CDR3 here is CASSIDGASEGRQPQHF. CDR3 nucleotides: TGTGCCAGTAGTATAGATGGGGCTTCGGAGGGGCGACAGCCCCAGCATTTT.

The chain joins TRBV6-5 to TRBJ1-2; tentatively, D is TRBD1 (5 bases). This CDR3 region has 15 residues. Looked up from germline, CDR1 is MNHEY and CDR2 is SVGAGI. The ends were cut back, 2 bases at V and 8 bases at J, with 18 bases in the middle. The CDR3 nucleotides read TGTGCCAGCAGTTACCCCGGCCTCAGGGCGAGAGGCTACACCTTC. Translated: CASSYPGLRARGYTF.

The chain is built from TRBV7-9 and TRBJ2-7, with 8 bases that match TRBD1. Germline lookup yields CDR1 SEHNR and CDR2 FQNEAQ (reference sequence). The V and J ends lost 4 bases and 6 bases, in that order; junction bases with no gene match: 2. This CDR3 comprises 12 residues. The CDR3 DNA is TGTGCCAGCAGCTCGACAGGGGTCGAGCAGTACTTC. This gives the protein CASSSTGVEQYF. Based on the CDR3 plus reference TRBV7-9 and TRBJ2-7, the full variable domain is DTGVSQNPRHKITKRGQNVTFRCDPISEHNRLYWYRQTLGQGPEFLTYFQNEAQLEKSRLLSDRFSAERPKGSFSTLEIQRTEQGDSAMYLCASSSTGVEQYFGPGTRLTVT.

The chain joins TRBV4-2 to TRBJ1-4; TRBD1 might be the D (5 bases). The CDR3 is made up of 14 amino acids. Germline-derived CDR1 and CDR2 are LGHNA and YNFKEQ. Trimming cost V 4 bases and J 0 bases, with 6 bases left between them. CDR3: CASSRGPTNEKLFF. The CDR3 region has the DNA TGTGCCAGCAGCCGGGGCCCAACTAATGAAAAACTGTTTTTT.

J is TRBJ2-7 and V is TRBV4-1, with D possibly TRBD2 on 5 matching bases. Trimming removed 2 bases from V and 3 bases from J, with 11 bases in between. The CDR3 is 14 residues long. CDR1 and CDR2 from the germline V gene are MGHRA and YSYEKL. CDR3 amino acids: CASSQLPGNYEQYF. Written as DNA, the CDR3 is TGCGCCAGCAGCCAACTGCCCGGGAACTACGAGCAGTACTTC.

This clone has more than one count but fewer than ten. This chain uses TRBV18 with TRBJ1-5; D remains ambiguous. Trimming took 6 bases from V and 3 from J, leaving 9 bases between them. Germline V gives CDR1 KGHSH, CDR2 LQKENI. The CDR3 extends over 13 amino acids. CDR3 protein: CASSPQSNQPQHF. CDR3 DNA: TGTGCCAGCTCCCCTCAGTCCAATCAGCCCCAGCATTTT. Looking up the rest from reference TRBV18 and TRBJ1-5 gives the full variable domain: NAGVMQNPRHLVRRRGQEARLRCSPMKGHSHVYWYRQLPEEGLKFMVYLQKENIIDESGMPKERFSAEFPKEGPSILRIQQVVRGDSAAYFCASSPQSNQPQHFGDGTRLSIL.

The gene calls are TRBV5-5 and TRBJ2-1; no reliable D call. The V end lost 0 bases, the J end lost 6 bases, and 7 bases lay between the germline ends. The CDR3 spans 13 residues. CDR1 SGHKS and CDR2 YYEKEE come from the germline V gene (reference sequence). CDR3 bases: TGTGCCAGCAGCTTGGGCAGATCCAATGAGCAGTTCTTC. Protein sequence: CASSLGRSNEQFF.